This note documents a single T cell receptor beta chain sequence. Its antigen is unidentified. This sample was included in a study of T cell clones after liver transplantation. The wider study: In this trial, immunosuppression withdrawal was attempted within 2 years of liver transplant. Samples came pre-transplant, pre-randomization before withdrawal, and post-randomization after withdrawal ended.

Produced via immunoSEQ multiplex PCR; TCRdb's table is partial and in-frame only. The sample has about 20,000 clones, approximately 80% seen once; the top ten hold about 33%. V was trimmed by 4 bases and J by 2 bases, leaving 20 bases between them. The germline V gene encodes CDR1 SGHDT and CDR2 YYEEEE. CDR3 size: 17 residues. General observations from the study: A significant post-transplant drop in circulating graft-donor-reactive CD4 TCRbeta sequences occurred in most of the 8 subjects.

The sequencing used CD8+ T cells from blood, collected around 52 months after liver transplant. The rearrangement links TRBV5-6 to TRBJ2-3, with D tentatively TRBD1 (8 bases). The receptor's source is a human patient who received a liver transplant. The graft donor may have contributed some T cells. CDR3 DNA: TGTGCCAGCAGCCCCAGACAGGGGAGGGCCTACACAGATACGCAGTATTTT. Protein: CASSPRQGRAYTDTQYF.